This T cell receptor beta chain came from a study of cytomegalovirus exposure and HLA in healthy donors. Donors were drawn from the roughly 120-subject validation cohort, separate from the roughly 700-subject first cohort. Whole-study results and caveats: Rare TCR sequences dominated, though some public TCRs recurred in many donors. Specificity of a few CMV-associated chains for CMV antigens was verified in vitro. The study put 150 to 200 TCR beta chains on its list as cytomegalovirus-associated.

Assay: immunoSEQ multiplex PCR; the TCRdb copy retains only in-frame clones and omits some. Of some 230,000 clones listed, approximately 90% are singletons. CDR1 is SNHLY and CDR2 is FYNNEI in the germline V gene. V lost 5 bases to trimming and J lost 5 bases; unmatched junction nucleotides: 10. The CDR3 length is 16 residues. About this clone: Its antigen is as yet unknown.

The genes are TRBV2 and TRBJ2-1; 9 nucleotides match TRBD2. The material sequenced was PBMCs. The TCR comes from a woman between 18 and 29 years old in good health and CMV-seronegative. The CDR3 bases are TGTGCCAGCAGTTACGTAACCGGGACTAGCCACAATGAGCAGTTCTTC. It codes for CASSYVTGTSHNEQFF.